The clone carrying this TCR beta chain came up once. This record belongs to a study of blood T cell repertoires in COVID-19. About the study: Sample material is recorded as cDNA or gDNA derived from T cells, B-cell-depleted T cells, or PBMCs.

Here immunoSEQ multiplex PCR was the method, and the copy in TCRdb shows in-frame clones only, minus some. Of 250,000 to 300,000 clones detected, around 86% appear once; the ten largest clones hold 2.5% to 3.5%. V lost 6 bases to trimming and J lost 6 bases; unmatched junction nucleotides: 17. Germline assignment: CDR1 MNHEY and CDR2 SMNVEV (reference sequence). The length of the CDR3 is 16 residues. The TCR originated in a woman aged 60-70 years with active or convalescent COVID-19. Sequencing input: peripheral blood. The genes are TRBV27 and TRBJ2-7; 7 bases fit TRBD2. In DNA form, the CDR3 reads TGTGCCAGCAGCCTAAGAGTCTTGGGCAGGGAGGGCGAGCAGTACTTC. Translated: CASSLRVLGREGEQYF.